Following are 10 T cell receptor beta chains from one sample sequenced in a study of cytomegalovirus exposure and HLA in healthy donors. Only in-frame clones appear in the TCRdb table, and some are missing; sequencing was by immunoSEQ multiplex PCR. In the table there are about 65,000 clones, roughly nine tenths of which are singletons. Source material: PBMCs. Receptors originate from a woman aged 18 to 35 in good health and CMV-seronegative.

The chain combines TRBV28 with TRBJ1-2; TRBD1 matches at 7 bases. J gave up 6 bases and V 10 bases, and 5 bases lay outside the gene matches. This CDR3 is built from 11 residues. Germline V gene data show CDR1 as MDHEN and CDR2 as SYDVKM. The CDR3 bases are TGTGCCACAGACAGGGTTCATGGCTACACCTTC. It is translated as CATDRVHGYTF.

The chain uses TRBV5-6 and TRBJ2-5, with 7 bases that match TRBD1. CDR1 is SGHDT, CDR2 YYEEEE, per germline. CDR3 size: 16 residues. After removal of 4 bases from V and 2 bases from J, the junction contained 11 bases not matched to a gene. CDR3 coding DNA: TGTGCCAGCAGCCAATTCTACCGGGACAGTCAAGAGACCCAGTACTTC. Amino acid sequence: CASSQFYRDSQETQYF.

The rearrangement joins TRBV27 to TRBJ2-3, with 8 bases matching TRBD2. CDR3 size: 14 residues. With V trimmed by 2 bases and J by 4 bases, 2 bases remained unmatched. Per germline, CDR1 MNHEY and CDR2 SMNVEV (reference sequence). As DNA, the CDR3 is TGTGCCAGCAGTTTAACTAGCGGAGCAGATACGCAGTATTTT. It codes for CASSLTSGADTQYF.

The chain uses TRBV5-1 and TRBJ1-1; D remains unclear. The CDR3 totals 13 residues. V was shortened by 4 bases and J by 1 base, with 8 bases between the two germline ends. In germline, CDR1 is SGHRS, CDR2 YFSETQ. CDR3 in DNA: TGCGCCAGCAGCCGTCAGTCGAACACTGAAGCTTTCTTT. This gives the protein CASSRQSNTEAFF.

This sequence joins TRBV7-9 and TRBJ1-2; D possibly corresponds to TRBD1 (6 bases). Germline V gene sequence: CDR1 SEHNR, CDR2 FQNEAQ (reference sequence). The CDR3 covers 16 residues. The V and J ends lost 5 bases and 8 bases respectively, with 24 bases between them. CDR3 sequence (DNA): TGTGCCAGCAGCCCAGGGGCAGCTCCCCTCCTCGAGGGCTACACCTTC. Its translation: CASSPGAAPLLEGYTF.

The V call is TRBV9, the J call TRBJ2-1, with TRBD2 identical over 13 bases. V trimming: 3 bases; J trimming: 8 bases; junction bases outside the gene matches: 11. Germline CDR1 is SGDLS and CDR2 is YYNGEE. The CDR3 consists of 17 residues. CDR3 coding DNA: TGTGCCAGCAGCGCCCTCTTTACTAGCGGGAGGGCGGATGAGCAGTTCTTC. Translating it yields CASSALFTSGRADEQFF.

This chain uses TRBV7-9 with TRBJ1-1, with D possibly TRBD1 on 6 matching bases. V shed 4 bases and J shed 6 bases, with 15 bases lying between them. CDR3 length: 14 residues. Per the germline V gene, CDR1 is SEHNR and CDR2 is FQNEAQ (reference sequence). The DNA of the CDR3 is TGTGCCAGCAGCTCTCTGGGCAGGGGCTCTGAAGCTTTCTTT. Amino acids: CASSSLGRGSEAFF.

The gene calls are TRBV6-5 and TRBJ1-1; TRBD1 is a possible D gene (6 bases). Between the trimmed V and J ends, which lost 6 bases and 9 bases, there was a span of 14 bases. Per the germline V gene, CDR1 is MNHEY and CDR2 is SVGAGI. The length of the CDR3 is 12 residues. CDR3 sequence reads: CASSHEGEKAFF. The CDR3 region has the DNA TGTGCCAGCAGCCACGAGGGGGAGAAAGCTTTCTTT.

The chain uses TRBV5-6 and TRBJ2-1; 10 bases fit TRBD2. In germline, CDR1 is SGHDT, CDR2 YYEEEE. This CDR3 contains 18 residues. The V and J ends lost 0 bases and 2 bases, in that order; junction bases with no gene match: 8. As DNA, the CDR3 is TGTGCCAGCAGCTTGGGCCTAGCGGGAGCGGGCGCCTACAATGAGCAGTTCTTC. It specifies CASSLGLAGAGAYNEQFF. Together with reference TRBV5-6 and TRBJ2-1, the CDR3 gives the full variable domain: DAGVTQSPTHLIKTRGQQVTLRCSPKSGHDTVSWYQQALGQGPQFIFQYYEEEERQRGNFPDRFSGHQFPNYSSELNVNALLLGDSALYLCASSLGLAGAGAYNEQFFGPGTRLTVL.

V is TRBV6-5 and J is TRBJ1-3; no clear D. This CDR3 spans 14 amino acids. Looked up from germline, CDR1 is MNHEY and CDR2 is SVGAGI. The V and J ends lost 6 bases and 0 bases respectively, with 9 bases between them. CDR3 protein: CASRSGGSGNTIYF. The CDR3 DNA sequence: TGTGCCAGCAGGTCGGGAGGCTCTGGAAACACCATATATTTT.